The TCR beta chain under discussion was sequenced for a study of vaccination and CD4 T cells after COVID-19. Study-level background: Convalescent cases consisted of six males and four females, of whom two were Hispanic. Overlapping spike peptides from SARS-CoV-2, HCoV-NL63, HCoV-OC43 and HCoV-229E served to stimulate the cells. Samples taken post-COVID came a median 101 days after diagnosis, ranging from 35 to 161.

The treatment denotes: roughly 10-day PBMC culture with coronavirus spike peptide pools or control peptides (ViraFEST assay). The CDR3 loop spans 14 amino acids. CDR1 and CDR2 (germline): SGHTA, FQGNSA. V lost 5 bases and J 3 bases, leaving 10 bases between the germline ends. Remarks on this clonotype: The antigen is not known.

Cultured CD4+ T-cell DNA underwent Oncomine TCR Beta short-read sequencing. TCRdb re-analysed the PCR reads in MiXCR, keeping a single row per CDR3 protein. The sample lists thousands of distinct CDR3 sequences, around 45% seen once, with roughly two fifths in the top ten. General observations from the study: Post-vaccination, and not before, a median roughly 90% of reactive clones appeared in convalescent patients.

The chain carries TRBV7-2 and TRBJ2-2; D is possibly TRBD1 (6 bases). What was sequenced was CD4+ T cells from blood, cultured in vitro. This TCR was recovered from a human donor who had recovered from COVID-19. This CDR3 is CASSRTDYTGELFF. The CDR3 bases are TGTGCCAGCAGCCGGACAGACTACACCGGGGAGCTGTTTTTT.